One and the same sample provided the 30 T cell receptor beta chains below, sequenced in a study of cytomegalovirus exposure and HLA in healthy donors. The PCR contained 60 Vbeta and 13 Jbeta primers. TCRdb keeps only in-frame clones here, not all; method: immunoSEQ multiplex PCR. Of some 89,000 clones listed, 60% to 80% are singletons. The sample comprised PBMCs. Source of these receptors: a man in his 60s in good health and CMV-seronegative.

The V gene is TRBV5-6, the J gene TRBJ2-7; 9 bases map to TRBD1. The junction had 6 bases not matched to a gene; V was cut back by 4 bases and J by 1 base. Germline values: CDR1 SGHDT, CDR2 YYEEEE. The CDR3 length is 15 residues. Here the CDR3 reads CASSRLDRGSYEQYF. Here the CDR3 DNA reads TGTGCCAGCAGCCGTCTTGACAGGGGGTCCTACGAGCAGTACTTC.

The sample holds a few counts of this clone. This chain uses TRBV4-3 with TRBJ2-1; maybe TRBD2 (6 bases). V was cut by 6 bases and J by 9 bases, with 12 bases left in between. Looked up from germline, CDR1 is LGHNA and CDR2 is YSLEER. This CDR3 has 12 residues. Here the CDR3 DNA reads TGCGCCAGCAGTTTCTACGGGGGTGAGCAGTTCTTC. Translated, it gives CASSFYGGEQFF.

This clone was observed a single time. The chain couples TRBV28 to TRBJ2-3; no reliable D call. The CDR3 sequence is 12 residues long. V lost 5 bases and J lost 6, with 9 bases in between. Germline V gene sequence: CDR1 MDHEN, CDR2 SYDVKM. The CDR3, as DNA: TGTGCCAGCAGTCCCCTCCCGGATACGCAGTATTTT. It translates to CASSPLPDTQYF.

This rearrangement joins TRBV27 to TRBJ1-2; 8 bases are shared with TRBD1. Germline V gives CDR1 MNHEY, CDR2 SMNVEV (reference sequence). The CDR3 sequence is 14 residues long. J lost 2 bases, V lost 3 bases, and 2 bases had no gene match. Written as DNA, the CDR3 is TGTGCCAGCAGTTTGAACAGGGGGAACTATGGCTACACCTTC. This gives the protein CASSLNRGNYGYTF.

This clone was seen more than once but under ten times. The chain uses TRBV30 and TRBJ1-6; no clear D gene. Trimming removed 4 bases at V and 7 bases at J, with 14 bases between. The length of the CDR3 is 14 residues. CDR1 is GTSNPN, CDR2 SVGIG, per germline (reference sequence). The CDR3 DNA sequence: TGTGCCTGGAATTTATTGGCCTCAAATTCACCCCTCCACTTT. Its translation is CAWNLLASNSPLHF.

The CDR3: CASSETGRAEDTQYF. The CDR3 nucleotides are TGCGCCAGCAGCGAAACCGGCAGGGCGGAAGATACGCAGTATTTT. The chain uses TRBV4-3 and TRBJ2-3; D may be TRBD1 (5 bases). The V gene lost 5 bases and the J gene lost 5 bases, with 17 bases spanning the gap. The CDR3 runs to 15 residues. Germline CDR1 and CDR2: LGHNA and YSLEER.

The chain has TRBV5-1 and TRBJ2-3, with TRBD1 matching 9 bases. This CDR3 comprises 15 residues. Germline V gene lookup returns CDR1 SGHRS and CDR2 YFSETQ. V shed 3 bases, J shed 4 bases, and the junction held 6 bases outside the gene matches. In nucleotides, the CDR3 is TGCGCCAGCAGCTCGTGGACAGGGGAGTCAGATACGCAGTATTTT. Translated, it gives CASSSWTGESDTQYF.

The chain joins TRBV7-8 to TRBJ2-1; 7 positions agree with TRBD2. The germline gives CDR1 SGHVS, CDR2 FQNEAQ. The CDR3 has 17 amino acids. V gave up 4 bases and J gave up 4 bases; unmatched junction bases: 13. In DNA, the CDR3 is TGTGCCAGCAGCTCCCGGGTCCGGGACTACTCATACAATGAGCAGTTCTTC. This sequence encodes CASSSRVRDYSYNEQFF.

In DNA form, the CDR3 reads TGTGCCAGCAGTGCGATAACAGGGAACACTGAAGCTTTCTTT. As protein: CASSAITGNTEAFF. The chain links TRBV2 to TRBJ1-1, with D perhaps TRBD1 (5 bases). Germline V CDR1 and CDR2: SNHLY, FYNNEI. With 4 bases removed from V and 1 base from J, the gap between germline ends came to 10 bases. The CDR3 has 14 residues.

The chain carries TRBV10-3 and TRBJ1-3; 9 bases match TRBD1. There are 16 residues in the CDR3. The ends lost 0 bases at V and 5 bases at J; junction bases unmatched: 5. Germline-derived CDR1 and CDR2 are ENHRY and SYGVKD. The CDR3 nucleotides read TGTGCCATCAGTGAGTCGACGACAGGGGGAAGAAACACCATATATTTT. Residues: CAISESTTGGRNTIYF.

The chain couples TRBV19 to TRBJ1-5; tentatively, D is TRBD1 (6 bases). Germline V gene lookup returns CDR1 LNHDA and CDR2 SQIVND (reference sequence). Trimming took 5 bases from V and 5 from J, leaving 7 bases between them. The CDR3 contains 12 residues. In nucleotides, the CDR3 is TGTGCCAGTAGTTCAGGGGATCAGCCCCAGCATTTT. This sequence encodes CASSSGDQPQHF.

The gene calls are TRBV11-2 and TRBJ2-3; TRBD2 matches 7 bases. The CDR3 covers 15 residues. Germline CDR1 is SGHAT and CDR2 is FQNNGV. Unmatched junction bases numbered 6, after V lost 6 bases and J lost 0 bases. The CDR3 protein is CASSIAGLSTDTQYF. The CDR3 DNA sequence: TGTGCCAGCAGTATAGCGGGTCTTAGCACAGATACGCAGTATTTT.

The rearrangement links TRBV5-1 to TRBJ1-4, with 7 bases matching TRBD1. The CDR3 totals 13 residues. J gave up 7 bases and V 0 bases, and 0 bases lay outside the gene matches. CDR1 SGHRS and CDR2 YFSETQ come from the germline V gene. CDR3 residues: CASSLGDSEKLFF. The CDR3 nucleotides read TGCGCCAGCAGCTTGGGGGACAGTGAAAAACTGTTTTTT.

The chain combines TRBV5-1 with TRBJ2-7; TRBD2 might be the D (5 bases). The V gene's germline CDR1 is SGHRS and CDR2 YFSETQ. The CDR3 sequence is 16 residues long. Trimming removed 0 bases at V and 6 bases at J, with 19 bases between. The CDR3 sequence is CASSLVRGLPTGEQYF. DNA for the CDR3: TGCGCCAGCAGCTTGGTACGAGGGCTTCCTACCGGCGAGCAGTACTTC.

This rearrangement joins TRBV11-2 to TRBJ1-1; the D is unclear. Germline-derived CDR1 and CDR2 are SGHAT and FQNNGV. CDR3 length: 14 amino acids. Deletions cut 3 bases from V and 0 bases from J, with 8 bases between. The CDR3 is CASSLAHLNTEAFF. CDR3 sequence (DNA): TGTGCCAGCAGCTTGGCACACCTGAACACTGAAGCTTTCTTT.

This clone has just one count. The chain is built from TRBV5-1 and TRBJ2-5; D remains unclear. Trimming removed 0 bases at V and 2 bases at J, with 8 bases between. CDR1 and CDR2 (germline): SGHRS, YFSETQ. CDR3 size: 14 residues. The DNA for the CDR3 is TGCGCCAGCAGCTTGGCCCAGGCGCAAGAGACCCAGTACTTC. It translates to CASSLAQAQETQYF.

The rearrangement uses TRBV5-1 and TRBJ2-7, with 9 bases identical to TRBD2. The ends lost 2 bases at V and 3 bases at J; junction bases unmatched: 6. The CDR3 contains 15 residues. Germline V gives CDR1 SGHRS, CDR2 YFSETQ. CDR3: CASSFLAGEGYEQYF. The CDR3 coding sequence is TGCGCCAGCAGCTTTTTAGCGGGAGAAGGCTACGAGCAGTACTTC.

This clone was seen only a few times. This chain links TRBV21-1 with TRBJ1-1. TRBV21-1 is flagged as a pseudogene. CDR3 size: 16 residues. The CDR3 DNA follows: TGTGCCAGCAGCCCCCGTTGGGGGGTACGATGGACTGAAGCTTTCTTT. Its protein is CASSPRWGVRWTEAFF.

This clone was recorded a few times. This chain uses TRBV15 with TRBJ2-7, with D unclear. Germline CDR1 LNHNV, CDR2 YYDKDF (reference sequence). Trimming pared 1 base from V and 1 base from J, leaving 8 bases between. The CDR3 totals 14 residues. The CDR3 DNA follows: TGTGCCACCAGCAGAGCGCGGCCTTCCTACGAGCAGTACTTC. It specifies CATSRARPSYEQYF.

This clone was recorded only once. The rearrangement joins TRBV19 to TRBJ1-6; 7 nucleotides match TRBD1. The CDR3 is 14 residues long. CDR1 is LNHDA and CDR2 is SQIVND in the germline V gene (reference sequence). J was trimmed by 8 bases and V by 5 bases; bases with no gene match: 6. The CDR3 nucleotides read TGTGCCAGTAGTGTGCAACAGGGGTATTCACCCCTCCACTTT. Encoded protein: CASSVQQGYSPLHF.

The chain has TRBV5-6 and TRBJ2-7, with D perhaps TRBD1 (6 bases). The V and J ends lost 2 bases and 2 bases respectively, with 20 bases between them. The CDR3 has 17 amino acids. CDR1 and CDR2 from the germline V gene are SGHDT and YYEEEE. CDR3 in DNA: TGTGCCAGCAGCTTAAGACACAGCCCGGGACAAGCCTACGAGCAGTACTTC. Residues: CASSLRHSPGQAYEQYF.

As DNA, the CDR3 is TGTGCCAGCAGCAAGGGCAGGGCGGCCAATTACGAGCAGTACTTC. It codes for CASSKGRAANYEQYF. This chain uses TRBV21-1 with TRBJ2-7; TRBD1 was called by the table and not checked on the DNA. TRBV21-1 is classified as a pseudogene. The CDR3 is 15 amino acids.

For the CDR3, the DNA is TGTGCCAGCCAGTCGCCCACAGGTTACGAGCAGTACTTC. Residues: CASQSPTGYEQYF. The chain employs TRBV6-5 and TRBJ2-5; a weak D match, TRBD1 (5 bases). The J call is doubtful: the DNA matches TRBJ2-7 better. The CDR3 runs 13 residues. In germline, CDR1 is MNHEY, CDR2 SVGAGI.

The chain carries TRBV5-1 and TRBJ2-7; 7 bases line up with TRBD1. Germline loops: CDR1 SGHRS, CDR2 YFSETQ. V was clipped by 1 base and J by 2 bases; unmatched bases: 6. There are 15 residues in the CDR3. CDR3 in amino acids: CASSLRVGQPYEQYF. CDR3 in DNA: TGCGCCAGCAGCTTGCGCGTGGGACAGCCCTACGAGCAGTACTTC.

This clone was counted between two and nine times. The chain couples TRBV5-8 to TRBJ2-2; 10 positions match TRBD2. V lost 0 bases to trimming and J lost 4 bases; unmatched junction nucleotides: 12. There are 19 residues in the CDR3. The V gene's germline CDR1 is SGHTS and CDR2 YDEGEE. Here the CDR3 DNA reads TGTGCCAGCAGCTTGGACGGGGCTAGCGGGAGTCGGGGCACCGGGGAGCTGTTTTTT. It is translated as CASSLDGASGSRGTGELFF.

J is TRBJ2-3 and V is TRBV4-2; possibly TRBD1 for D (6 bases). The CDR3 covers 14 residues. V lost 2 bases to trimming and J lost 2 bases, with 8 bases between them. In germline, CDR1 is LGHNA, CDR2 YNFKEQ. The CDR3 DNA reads TGTGCCAGCAGCCAAAGGGACAACACAGATACGCAGTATTTT. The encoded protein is CASSQRDNTDTQYF.

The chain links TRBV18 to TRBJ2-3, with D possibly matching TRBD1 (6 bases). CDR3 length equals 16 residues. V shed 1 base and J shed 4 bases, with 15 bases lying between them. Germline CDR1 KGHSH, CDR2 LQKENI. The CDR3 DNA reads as TGTGCCAGCTCACCACTAGTCGAGGGGGTAGCAGATACGCAGTATTTT. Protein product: CASSPLVEGVADTQYF.

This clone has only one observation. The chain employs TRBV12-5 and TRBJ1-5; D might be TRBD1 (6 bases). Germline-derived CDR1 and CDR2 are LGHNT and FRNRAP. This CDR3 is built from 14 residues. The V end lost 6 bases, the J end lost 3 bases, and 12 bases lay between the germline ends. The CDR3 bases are TGTGCTAGTGGCTCCGGACAGCCCAATCAGCCCCAGCATTTT. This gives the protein CASGSGQPNQPQHF.

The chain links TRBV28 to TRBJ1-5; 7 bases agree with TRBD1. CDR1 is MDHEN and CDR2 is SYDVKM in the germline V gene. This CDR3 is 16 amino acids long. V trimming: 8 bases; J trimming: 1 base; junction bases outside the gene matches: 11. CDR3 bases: TGTGCCAGCCGGACCCGAACAGGGGCAAGCAATCAGCCCCAGCATTTT. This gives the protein CASRTRTGASNQPQHF.

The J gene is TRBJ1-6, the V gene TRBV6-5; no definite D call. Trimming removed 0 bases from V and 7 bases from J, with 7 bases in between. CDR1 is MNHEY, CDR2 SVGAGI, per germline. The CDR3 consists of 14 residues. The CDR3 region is CASSYSGRNSPLHF. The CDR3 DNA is TGTGCCAGCAGTTACTCGGGCCGGAATTCACCCCTCCACTTT.